Sequencing of this TCR beta chain was carried out in a study of T cell repertoires in cytomegalovirus infection. Background on the study: CMV infection together with matching HLA type was indicated by public TCR beta signatures.

MiXCR, run by TCRdb on the reads, gives a single entry per CDR3 protein. The repertoire consists of roughly 570,000 distinct CDR3 sequences, with 40% occurring once and the leading ten covering 48%. This clonotype has at least ten counts. Its antigen is as yet unknown. Study outcomes and limitations: HLA-C-restricted CMV clonotypes gave the most frequent clonotype in two of eight donors.

This CDR3 has 16 residues. V was pared by 5 bases and J by 3 bases, with 18 bases between. Germline-derived CDR1 and CDR2 are SGHTA and FQGNSA. This receptor was identified in a human donor in good health (CMV status not recorded). Some clones in this sample may be carry-over from other donors' samples. Sequenced material: cultured PBMCs, taken from culture after CMV antigen stimulation. The chain uses TRBV7-2 and TRBJ2-3, with a weak D call TRBD2 (5 bases). The CDR3 sequence is CASSPARPDYTDTQYF. In DNA, the CDR3 is TGTGCCAGCAGCCCAGCGCGTCCCGACTATACAGATACGCAGTATTTT.